This T cell receptor (beta chain) was sequenced in a study of shared clonotypes between healthy human individuals. Study processing details: Filtering was not the same, since immunoSEQ gave junction-only sequences without quality scores. Sequencing was performed with immunoSEQ multiplex PCR; in TCRdb, only in-frame clones are kept and a portion is missing. That table furnishes V, J and clone size, whereas the DNA furnished D and trimming. This sample yields roughly 450,000 clones, of which around 79% are seen a single time; 10% to 15% belongs to the top ten. V trimming: 4 bases; J trimming: 0 bases; junction bases outside the gene matches: 16. Looked up from germline, CDR1 is SGHRS and CDR2 is YFSETQ. The CDR3 is 18 amino acids.

The sequence came from a woman in her 40s in good health. Some clones in this sample may be carry-over from other donors' samples. Sequenced material: PBMCs. The chain has TRBV5-1 and TRBJ2-7; 7 bases fit TRBD2. CDR3 nucleotides: TGCGCCAGCAGCCCTTCGACCCCTAGCGGATACAGCTCCTACGAGCAGTACTTC. Translated, it gives CASSPSTPSGYSSYEQYF.